A single sample is the source of the 2 T cell receptor beta chains below, sequenced in a study of CD8 T cells in Susac syndrome. cDNA came from around 0.5 to 1 ug RNA primed by random hexamers. TCRdb fed the immunoSEQ multiplex PCR reads into MiXCR, producing one record per CDR3 protein. The sample includes 200,000 to 300,000 distinct CDR3 sequences, around 95% of them seen just once. The sample comprised CD4+ T cells from PBMCs. The origin of the receptors is a human donor with multiple sclerosis.

The rearrangement links TRBV5-1 to TRBJ2-7; a weak D match, TRBD1 (6 bases). Trimming took 5 bases from V and 4 from J, leaving 10 bases between them. The germline CDR1 and CDR2 sequences are SGHRS and YFSETQ. This CDR3 comprises 12 residues. In DNA, the CDR3 is TGCGCCAGCAGACAGGGTCGATACGAGCAGTACTTC. Its protein product is CASRQGRYEQYF.

The rearrangement links TRBV7-2 to TRBJ2-1; the D is unclear. The ends were cut back, 3 bases at V and 9 bases at J, with 12 bases in the middle. The CDR3 spans 13 residues. The germline gives CDR1 SGHTA, CDR2 FQGNSA. CDR3 nucleotide sequence: TGTGCCAGCAGCTTCCGTCCCGACCGTGAGCAGTTCTTC. Its translation: CASSFRPDREQFF.